The 11 T cell receptor beta chains below come from one sample, sequenced in a study of blood T cell repertoires in COVID-19 (dated by TCRdb to 2020 to 2021). Library generation was performed with the immunoSEQ multiplex PCR assay. TCRdb stores this immuneACCESS table with in-frame sequences only. Part of the clones is absent; in the studies checked, under half of the shortfall reflects unresolved V genes, and no reason is known for the rest. The sample table contains fewer than 200,000 clones; only one count was recorded for around 89% of them. The leading ten clones occupy under 6.5% of the sample. Specimen: peripheral blood. These receptors all come from a man aged 40-49 years with active or convalescent COVID-19.

This chain links TRBV6-5 with TRBJ1-4; tentatively, D is TRBD1 (5 bases). The CDR3 is made up of 12 amino acids. Trimming left V 7 bases short and J 2 bases short, with 5 bases between. CDR1 is MNHEY, CDR2 SVGAGI, per germline. This CDR3 reads CASTGTNEKLFF. CDR3 bases: TGTGCCAGCACAGGGACTAATGAAAAACTGTTTTTT.

The chain has TRBV5-1 and TRBJ2-7, with a weak D call TRBD1 (5 bases). Germline assignment: CDR1 SGHRS and CDR2 YFSETQ. This CDR3 is built from 15 residues. V dropped 3 bases and J dropped 2 bases, with 15 bases sitting between them. This CDR3 is CASSWSTDYPYEQYF. As DNA, the CDR3 is TGCGCCAGCAGCTGGTCGACAGATTACCCCTACGAGCAGTACTTC.

The chain is built from TRBV5-4 and TRBJ1-4; D remains unclear. V was clipped by 4 bases and J by 5 bases, with 15 bases between them. The CDR3 extends over 15 amino acids. CDR1 and CDR2 from the germline V gene are SGHNT and YYREEE (reference sequence). CDR3 sequence (DNA): TGTGCCAGCAGCCATAAAAAGGAGTTGAATGAAAAACTGTTTTTT. Its translation: CASSHKKELNEKLFF.

The chain couples TRBV10-3 to TRBJ2-5, with 9 bases aligning to TRBD1. This CDR3 spans 15 amino acids. V shed 8 bases, J shed 2 bases, and the junction held 9 bases outside the gene matches. Looked up from germline, CDR1 is ENHRY and CDR2 is SYGVKD. CDR3 protein: CAIQGTGGSQETQYF. CDR3 DNA sequence: TGTGCCATCCAGGGAACAGGGGGCAGTCAAGAGACCCAGTACTTC.

This clone was seen just once. The chain couples TRBV14 to TRBJ2-1; unclear D gene. Per germline, CDR1 SGHDN and CDR2 FVKESK. The CDR3 length is 14 residues. V dropped 0 bases and J dropped 3 bases, with 6 bases sitting between them. Here the CDR3 DNA reads TGTGCCAGCAGCCAAGATAAGCTCTACAATGAGCAGTTCTTC. Residues: CASSQDKLYNEQFF. The whole variable domain, filled in from reference TRBV14 and TRBJ2-1, reads EAGVTQFPSHSVIEKGQTVTLRCDPISGHDNLYWYRRVMGKEIKFLLHFVKESKQDESGMPNNRFLAERTGGTYSTLKVQPAELEDSGVYFCASSQDKLYNEQFFGPGTRLTVL.

The genes are TRBV10-1 and TRBJ2-5, with D maybe TRBD2 (6 bases). The ends were cut back, 5 bases at V and 2 bases at J, with 18 bases in the middle. Germline-derived CDR1 and CDR2 are WNHNN and SYGVQD (reference sequence). This CDR3 region has 16 residues. CDR3 DNA sequence: TGCGCCAGCAGTTGTTGTGGGACTCCTGGACAAGAGACCCAGTACTTC. Translation gives CASSCCGTPGQETQYF.

The J gene is TRBJ2-5, the V gene TRBV6-6, with 8 bases matching TRBD1. Germline V gives CDR1 MNHNY, CDR2 SVGAGI (reference sequence). The CDR3 covers 16 residues. The J segment lost 5 bases and the V segment lost 0 bases, leaving 8 bases of the junction unmatched. The CDR3 loop reads CASSYSTGQGWETQYF. The CDR3 DNA follows: TGTGCCAGCAGTTACTCCACCGGACAGGGCTGGGAGACCCAGTACTTC.

The chain is built from TRBV28 and TRBJ1-1; 9 positions match TRBD1. The CDR3 is made up of 14 amino acids. Germline-derived CDR1 and CDR2 are MDHEN and SYDVKM. Germline trimming cut 7 bases from V and 0 bases from J; bases unmatched to any gene: 3. The CDR3 is CASTGQGMNTEAFF. Written as DNA, the CDR3 is TGTGCCAGCACCGGACAGGGGATGAACACTGAAGCTTTCTTT.

The chain combines TRBV5-1 with TRBJ2-7; D is uncertain. This CDR3 spans 17 amino acids. Germline V gene data show CDR1 as SGHRS and CDR2 as YFSETQ. V gave up 6 bases and J gave up 7 bases, with 29 bases separating them. CDR3 region: CASIPSLSPGRFLEQYF. CDR3 bases: TGCGCCAGCATCCCATCGCTTAGTCCGGGTCGTTTTTTGGAGCAGTACTTC. Drawing the rest from reference TRBV5-1 and TRBJ2-7, the complete variable domain is KAGVTQTPRYLIKTRGQQVTLSCSPISGHRSVSWYQQTPGQGLQFLFEYFSETQRNKGNFPGRFSGRQFSNSRSEMNVSTLELGDSALYLCASIPSLSPGRFLEQYFGPGTRLTVT.

The rearrangement links TRBV29-1 to TRBJ2-7, with TRBD2 matching over 14 bases. CDR3 length equals 15 residues. The V gene end was trimmed by 6 bases and the J gene end by 5 bases; junction bases not matched to a gene: 9. Germline V CDR1 and CDR2: SQVTM, ANQGSEA. As DNA, the CDR3 is TGCAGCGTGGTCGGACTAGCGGGGGGCAGAGACGAGCAGTACTTC. Translated, it gives CSVVGLAGGRDEQYF.

V usage is TRBV6-2 or TRBV6-3 and J usage is TRBJ2-5; 7 bases are a match to TRBD2. The CDR3 has 14 residues. Trimming cost V 5 bases and J 1 base; bases outside gene matches: 4. Germline CDR1 MNHEY, CDR2 SVGEGT. CDR3 amino acids: CASSLSSGQETQYF. As DNA, the CDR3 is TGTGCCAGCAGTCTGTCTAGCGGCCAAGAGACCCAGTACTTC.